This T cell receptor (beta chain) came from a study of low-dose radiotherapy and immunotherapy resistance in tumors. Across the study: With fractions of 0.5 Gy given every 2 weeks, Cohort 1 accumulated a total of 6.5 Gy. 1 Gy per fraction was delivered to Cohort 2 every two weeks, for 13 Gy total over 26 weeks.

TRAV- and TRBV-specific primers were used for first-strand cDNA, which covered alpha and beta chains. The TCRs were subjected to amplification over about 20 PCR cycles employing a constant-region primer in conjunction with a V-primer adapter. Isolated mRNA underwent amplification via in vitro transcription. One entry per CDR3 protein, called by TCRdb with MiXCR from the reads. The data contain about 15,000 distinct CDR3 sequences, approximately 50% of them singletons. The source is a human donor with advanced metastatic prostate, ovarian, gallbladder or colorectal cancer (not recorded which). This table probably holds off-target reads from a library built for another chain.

CDR3 region: CSVEGWGAGYEQYF. The CDR3 nucleotides read TGCAGCGTTGAGGGGTGGGGGGCGGGCTACGAGCAGTACTTC. The V call is TRBV29-1, the J call TRBJ2-7; the D call may be TRBD1 or TRBD2 (6 bases each). CDR1 SQVTM and CDR2 ANQGSEA come from the germline V gene. Trimming cost V 3 bases and J 3 bases, with 15 bases left between them. CDR3 length: 14 residues.